The present T cell receptor (beta chain) was sequenced within a study of blood T cells in healthy people across ages. This clonotype was seen ten or more times. A much more abundant neighbour one base away suggests this may be a read error. For the second PCR, which ran for roughly 6 to 12 cycles, a sample-barcoded 5' primer and a J-beta primer mix were used. MiXCR, run by TCRdb on the 5' RACE reads, gives a single entry per CDR3 protein. The data show 600,000 or so distinct CDR3 sequences, with about 30% seen just once and about a sixth held by the top ten. The sample consisted of blood. This receptor was identified in a woman of 80 years or more in good health.

CDR3 DNA: TGCGCCAGCAGCTTGGTGGGGGAGCCACCCCCCCACTTT. It yields the protein CASSLVGEPPPHF. The V gene is TRBV5-1, the J gene TRBJ1-6; D is perhaps TRBD1 (5 bases). The CDR3 contains 13 residues. Germline CDR1 reads SGHRS; CDR2 reads YFSETQ.